These T cell receptor beta chains were read from a single sample in a study of T cell responses to AZD1222 COVID-19 vaccine. The method was immunoSEQ multiplex PCR; TCRdb's version includes in-frame clones alone and lacks a portion of them. Here the sample spans roughly 150,000 clones, about 88% being singletons. Sequencing was performed on peripheral blood, taken 28 days after the second AZD1222 dose. The receptors originated from an adult who received the AZD1222 COVID-19 vaccine. CDR3s include the opening cysteine and the closing phenylalanine or tryptophan. The D gene is left open where the match is weak. The size field is filled for only some rows; it gives once, few, many or a size class.

TGTGCCAGCAGCTTAGGGTTGGCGGGGAAAAATGAGCAGTTCTTC	CASSLGLAGKNEQFF	few	TRBV7-8	NA	TRBJ2-1
TGTGCCAGCAGCTCAACAGGATTTTTGCAAGCTTTCTTT	CASSSTGFLQAFF	NA	TRBV7-2	NA	TRBJ1-1
TGTGCCACCAGTGACCGGCAGGGTCCCCATCAGCCCCAGCATTTT	CATSDRQGPHQPQHF	NA	TRBV24-1	NA	TRBJ1-5
TGTGCCAGCAGCCTCTCGGGACCCCTAGCAGATACGCAGTATTTT	CASSLSGPLADTQYF	NA	TRBV3-1/TRBV3-2	NA	TRBJ2-3
TGTGCCAGCAGCCCACGGGGCATCGGGCCTGGCTACACCTTC	CASSPRGIGPGYTF	NA	TRBV5-4	NA	TRBJ1-2
TGTGCCAGCAGCTTAGTGGGGGACGGGACAGATACGCAGTATTTT	CASSLVGDGTDTQYF	NA	TRBV11-2	NA	TRBJ2-3
TGTGCCAGCAGCGCAAGAAGGACAGGGGGAAACACCATATATTTT	CASSARRTGGNTIYF	NA	TRBV3-1/TRBV3-2	TRBD1	TRBJ1-3
TGTGCCAGCAGCTTGTCCCTCCTTGATACGCAGTATTTT	CASSLSLLDTQYF	NA	TRBV11-2	NA	TRBJ2-3
TGTGCCAGCAGGGAGTCCACCGGGTCGCACGAAAAACTGTTTTTT	CASRESTGSHEKLFF	NA	TRBV27	NA	TRBJ1-4
TGTGCCAGCAGCTCCCTACCCGGGACTAGCGGCCCGGGGGGATACGGGGAGCTGTTTTTT	CASSSLPGTSGPGGYGELFF	once	TRBV5-5	TRBD2	TRBJ2-2
TGTGCCAGCAGCTCGATAGCCCCGGGCCCCCAGCATTTT	CASSSIAPGPQHF	NA	TRBV7-2	NA	TRBJ1-5
TGTGCCAGCAGCGTAGAAGAGGGCGGAGCAGCGCAGTATTTT	CASSVEEGGAAQYF	few	TRBV9	NA	TRBJ2-3
TGTGCCAGCAGTGAAGCGCTGAGGACGGAGAAGGGTGGCTACACCTTC	CASSEALRTEKGGYTF	NA	TRBV2	NA	TRBJ1-2
TGTGCCAGCAGTTTATCAGGGGACCTGTACGAGCAGTACTTC	CASSLSGDLYEQYF	few	TRBV27	NA	TRBJ2-7
TGTGCCAGCAGCCGCTCCGGGGGCAGCTACGAGCAGTACTTC	CASSRSGGSYEQYF	NA	TRBV7-9	NA	TRBJ2-7
TGTGCCAGCAGCCAAGTCAAAGGGTTAGATGGTTCCGGGGAGCTGTTTTTT	CASSQVKGLDGSGELFF	NA	TRBV14	NA	TRBJ2-2
TGTGCCAGTAGTATTTTACCCTTCCTCGGGGCCAACGTCCTGACTTTC	CASSILPFLGANVLTF	NA	TRBV19	NA	TRBJ2-6
TGTGCCAGCAGAATACAGGGTCCCGGCTATGGCTACACCTTC	CASRIQGPGYGYTF	NA	TRBV5-4	NA	TRBJ1-2
TGTGCCAGCAGCTTATCCGGGACAGGGGGTTCGGTTGATGGCTACACCTTC	CASSLSGTGGSVDGYTF	few	TRBV7-2	TRBD1	TRBJ1-2
TGTGCCAGCAGCGCGCGCGAGCTAGCGGGAGGTGGCAATGAGCAGTTCTTC	CASSARELAGGGNEQFF	NA	TRBV7-2	TRBD2	TRBJ2-1
TGTGCCAGCAGGTGGGGCCCCTCCTACGAGCAGTACTTC	CASRWGPSYEQYF	NA	TRBV2	NA	TRBJ2-7
TGTGCCAGCAGCCCAAAGACAGGGTTTGACCTCGAGCAGTACTTC	CASSPKTGFDLEQYF	once	TRBV7-2	TRBD1	TRBJ2-7
TGTGCCAGCAGCCTACAAACAGGGACTGGAAACACCATATATTTT	CASSLQTGTGNTIYF	NA	TRBV2	NA	TRBJ1-3
TGTGCCTGGAACTCTGGCAATCAGCCCCAGCATTTT	CAWNSGNQPQHF	NA	TRBV30	NA	TRBJ1-5
TGTGCCAGTAGAAGCTCAAGCTCTGGAAACACCATATATTTT	CASRSSSSGNTIYF	NA	TRBV19	NA	TRBJ1-3
TGTGCCAGCAGGACCGACAGGTCAAATGAGCAGTTCTTC	CASRTDRSNEQFF	NA	TRBV6-5	NA	TRBJ2-1
TGCGCCAGCAGCTTCGAAAGCCCCACTGAAGCTTTCTTT	CASSFESPTEAFF	NA	TRBV5-1	NA	TRBJ1-1
TGTGCCAGCAAAACTGGCGGGTCGGGGGCCACAGATACGCAGTATTTT	CASKTGGSGATDTQYF	NA	TRBV28	NA	TRBJ2-3
TGTGCCAGCAGCCCGCTCGGTCAGGGCCATAGCGGCTACACCTTC	CASSPLGQGHSGYTF	NA	TRBV7-2	NA	TRBJ1-2
TGTGCCAGCAGTTTTACGTACCAAGAGACCCAGTACTTC	CASSFTYQETQYF	NA	TRBV28	NA	TRBJ2-5
TGTGCCAGCACCTTGAAAGAAAAACTGTTTTTT	CASTLKEKLFF	NA	TRBV12-3/TRBV12-4	NA	TRBJ1-4
TGTGCCAGCAGCCCCCCCTCAGATACGCAGTATTTT	CASSPPSDTQYF	NA	TRBV7-8	NA	TRBJ2-3
TGTGCCAGCAGCTGGTGGACAGGGGCTGGGGCCAACGTCCTGACTTTC	CASSWWTGAGANVLTF	once	TRBV5-6	TRBD1	TRBJ2-6
TGTGCCAGCAGTGACAAGGATAGACGACAGTCCTTTTACAATGAGCAGTTCTTC	CASSDKDRRQSFYNEQFF	NA	TRBV25-1	NA	TRBJ2-1
TGTGCCAGCAGTGATTTGGCTAGCGGGCGCCTTTTT	CASSDLASGRLF	NA	TRBV6-1	TRBD2	TRBJ2-3
TGTGCCAGCAGCTCCGGGACTAGCCAATACGAGCAGTACTTC	CASSSGTSQYEQYF	NA	TRBV5-4	TRBD2	TRBJ2-7
TGTGCCAGCAGTAGGCGGGGACAGGGCTACGAGCAGTACTTC	CASSRRGQGYEQYF	NA	TRBV6-2/TRBV6-3	TRBD1	TRBJ2-7
TGTGCCTCCTGGAGAATAGCGGGGGGGCGAGAGACCCAGTACTTC	CASWRIAGGRETQYF	NA	TRBV5-6	TRBD2	TRBJ2-5
TGTGCCAGCAGCTTGGGACTAGCGGGAGATCAGTTCTTC	CASSLGLAGDQFF	NA	TRBV11-1	TRBD2	TRBJ2-1
TGTGCCAGCAGTTTATCGACGGGGTTCAATCAGCCCCAGCATTTT	CASSLSTGFNQPQHF	few	TRBV27	NA	TRBJ1-5